The 21 T cell receptor beta chains in this list originate from one sample, sequenced in a study of PD-L1 blockade in urothelial cancer (dated by TCRdb to about 2017). Library method: the immunoSEQ multiplex PCR assay. TCRdb's version of the immuneACCESS table is confined to in-frame rearrangements and falls short of the full clone set. An unresolved V gene accounts for under half of the shortfall where checked; the remainder is of unknown origin. This sample has 55,000 to 80,000 clones in its table, and approximately 81% of those were observed once. Jointly, the top ten make up 2.5% to 4% of the sample. The sample's time point, from its label and the paper: pretreatment peripheral blood. The sequences come from PBMCs, collected around atezolizumab (anti-PD-L1) treatment. The receptors derive from an older man with urothelial cancer.

J is TRBJ2-1 and V is TRBV6-5; 10 positions agree with TRBD2. The CDR3 consists of 15 residues. Trimming removed 6 bases from V and 5 bases from J; junction bases left unmatched: 7. Germline CDR1 is MNHEY and CDR2 is SVGAGI. DNA for the CDR3: TGTGCCAGCAGAGCGGGACTAGCGATACACAATGAGCAGTTCTTC. Amino acid sequence: CASRAGLAIHNEQFF.

The rearrangement joins TRBV9 to TRBJ2-2, with 7 bases identical to TRBD2. CDR1 SGDLS and CDR2 YYNGEE come from the germline V gene. V shed 0 bases and J 3 bases; nucleotides not matched to a gene: 5. The CDR3 contains 16 residues. CDR3 sequence (DNA): TGTGCCAGCAGCGTAGCTCCTAGCGGATACACCGGGGAGCTGTTTTTT. Translated, it gives CASSVAPSGYTGELFF.

The rearrangement links TRBV29-1 to TRBJ1-2; no firm D call. The CDR3 is 13 amino acids. V was cut by 6 bases and J by 1 base, with 12 bases left in between. Germline CDR1 reads SQVTM; CDR2 reads ANQGSEA. CDR3 region: CSVALGSNYGYTF. The CDR3 DNA is TGCAGCGTCGCCCTCGGGAGTAACTATGGCTACACCTTC.

The chain carries TRBV28 and TRBJ1-5; 9 positions match TRBD1. The CDR3 loop spans 17 amino acids. Germline V lookup: CDR1 MDHEN, CDR2 SYDVKM. V gave up 5 bases and J gave up 2 bases; unmatched junction bases: 10. The CDR3 nucleotides are TGTGCCAGCAGTCCCCTGCGGGGACAGGGAGGCAATCAGCCCCAGCATTTT. It specifies CASSPLRGQGGNQPQHF.

The V gene is TRBV5-6, the J gene TRBJ2-3; 8 positions agree with TRBD1. V shed 3 bases, J shed 3 bases, and the junction held 6 bases outside the gene matches. The CDR3 is 15 residues long. The germline V gene encodes CDR1 SGHDT and CDR2 YYEEEE. The CDR3 sequence is CASSSDRGRTDTQYF. CDR3 nucleotide sequence: TGTGCCAGCAGCTCCGACAGGGGCAGGACAGATACGCAGTATTTT. The full variable domain, in which reference TRBV5-6 and TRBJ2-3 provide the parts outside the CDR3, is DAGVTQSPTHLIKTRGQQVTLRCSPKSGHDTVSWYQQALGQGPQFIFQYYEEEERQRGNFPDRFSGHQFPNYSSELNVNALLLGDSALYLCASSSDRGRTDTQYFGPGTRLTVL.

The chain recombines TRBV6-1 with TRBJ2-5, with a weak D call TRBD1 (5 bases). Germline assignment: CDR1 MNHNS and CDR2 SASEGT. CDR3 length: 13 amino acids. V was trimmed by 7 bases and J by 5 bases, leaving 14 bases between them. The CDR3, as DNA: TGTGCCAGCACCGTAGTGGGGCGTGAGACCCAGTACTTC. Amino acids: CASTVVGRETQYF.

In its sample, this clone was seen once. The rearrangement joins TRBV9 to TRBJ1-1; 7 bases are a match to TRBD1. J gave up 6 bases and V 3 bases, and 8 bases lay outside the gene matches. Germline CDR1 is SGDLS and CDR2 is YYNGEE. This CDR3 comprises 14 residues. CDR3 amino acids: CASSALNRGSEAFF. CDR3 DNA sequence: TGTGCCAGCAGCGCCCTAAACAGGGGCTCTGAAGCTTTCTTT.

This rearrangement joins TRBV2 to TRBJ1-2; 9 positions match TRBD1. Trimming took 5 bases from V and 8 from J; bases not matched to a gene: 6. CDR3 length: 13 amino acids. Germline values: CDR1 SNHLY, CDR2 FYNNEI. CDR3 region: CASSLTGGDGYTF. As DNA, the CDR3 is TGTGCCAGCAGTCTAACAGGGGGCGACGGCTACACCTTC. Filled out from reference TRBV2 and TRBJ1-2, the complete variable domain reads EPEVTQTPSHQVTQMGQEVILRCVPISNHLYFYWYRQILGQKVEFLVSFYNNEISEKSEIFDDQFSVERPDGSNFTLKIRSTKLEDSAMYFCASSLTGGDGYTFGSGTRLTVV.

This sequence joins TRBV7-8 and TRBJ2-3; possibly TRBD1 for D (6 bases). Trimming took off 5 bases at V and 5 bases at J, with 14 bases between the two ends. The germline CDR1 and CDR2 sequences are SGHVS and FQNEAQ. The CDR3 consists of 14 residues. The chain's CDR3 is CASSRDNQGDTQYF. CDR3 sequence (DNA): TGTGCCAGCAGCCGGGACAATCAAGGAGATACGCAGTATTTT. Combining the CDR3 with reference TRBV7-8 and TRBJ2-3 gives the whole variable domain GAGVSQSPRYKVAKRGQDVALRCDPISGHVSLFWYQQALGQGPEFLTYFQNEAQLDKSGLPSDRFFAERPEGSVSTLKIQRTQQEDSAVYLCASSRDNQGDTQYFGPGTRLTVL.

For the CDR3, the DNA is TGTGCCAGCTCACCACCAACAGGCCGGGAAAAACTGTTTTTT. Protein product: CASSPPTGREKLFF. This rearrangement joins TRBV18 to TRBJ1-4; D perhaps matches TRBD1 (5 bases). This CDR3 comprises 14 residues. Deletions cut 0 bases from V and 8 bases from J, with 10 bases between. The germline V gene encodes CDR1 KGHSH and CDR2 LQKENI.

In regard to this clone: Other DNA sequences in the sample encode the same CDR3. J is TRBJ1-1 and V is TRBV7-8; no clear D. Germline V CDR1 and CDR2: SGHVS, FQNEAQ. Trimming left V 5 bases short and J 8 bases short, with 15 bases between. The CDR3 has 13 amino acids. The CDR3 region has the DNA TGTGCCAGCAGCCTCAGGTCGAACGCGGAAGCTTTCTTT. It encodes CASSLRSNAEAFF.

This chain links TRBV19 with TRBJ2-1, with 7 bases lining up with TRBD2. The CDR3 covers 17 residues. CDR1 is LNHDA, CDR2 SQIVND, per germline (reference sequence). With V trimmed by 5 bases and J by 8 bases, 18 bases remained unmatched. The CDR3 region has the DNA TGTGCCAGTAGTCCCACTTTGCGGGAGTTATCTACGGATGAGCAGTTCTTC. Amino acid sequence: CASSPTLRELSTDEQFF.

The chain carries TRBV14 and TRBJ2-5; TRBD1 matches 7 bases. J gave up 1 base and V 1 base, and 12 bases lay outside the gene matches. The CDR3 has 18 residues. CDR1 is SGHDN and CDR2 is FVKESK in the germline V gene. The CDR3, as DNA: TGTGCCAGCAGCCAAGGACCCTACCTACAGGGGATCCAAGAGACCCAGTACTTC. Residues: CASSQGPYLQGIQETQYF. The full variable domain, in which reference TRBV14 and TRBJ2-5 provide the parts outside the CDR3, is EAGVTQFPSHSVIEKGQTVTLRCDPISGHDNLYWYRRVMGKEIKFLLHFVKESKQDESGMPNNRFLAERTGGTYSTLKVQPAELEDSGVYFCASSQGPYLQGIQETQYFGPGTRLLVL.

CDR3 sequence: CASSLAQPGGGYTF. CDR3 sequence (DNA): TGCGCCAGCAGCTTGGCGCAGCCGGGGGGAGGCTACACCTTC. V and J are TRBV5-1 and TRBJ1-2, with a weak D call TRBD1 (5 bases). The CDR3 length is 14 residues. V lost 0 bases and J 8 bases, leaving 14 bases between the germline ends. Germline V gene lookup returns CDR1 SGHRS and CDR2 YFSETQ.

As regards this clone: The same CDR3 arises from other DNA sequences in this sample as well. This sequence joins TRBV15 and TRBJ2-2; tentative D call: TRBD2 (5 bases). The length of the CDR3 is 15 residues. CDR1 and CDR2 (germline): LNHNV, YYDKDF (reference sequence). The V end lost 3 bases, the J end lost 6 bases, and 14 bases lay between the germline ends. CDR3 in DNA: TGTGCCACCAGCAGGGCTGGGAGTCTCGCCGGGGAGCTGTTTTTT. Translation gives CATSRAGSLAGELFF.

The chain uses TRBV18 and TRBJ1-2; TRBD1 agrees at 9 bases. The CDR3 runs 14 residues. In germline, CDR1 is KGHSH, CDR2 LQKENI. V was pared by 2 bases and J by 6 bases, with 4 bases of the junction left unmatched. The CDR3 here is CASSPGTGLDGYTF. The CDR3 DNA follows: TGTGCCAGCTCACCAGGGACAGGGTTGGATGGCTACACCTTC.

The rearrangement joins TRBV7-2 to TRBJ2-3; D call uncertain. Germline CDR1 and CDR2: SGHTA and FQGNSA. This CDR3 is 15 amino acids long. Trimming removed 4 bases from V and 0 bases from J, with 11 bases in between. The CDR3 sequence is CASSSHRLSTDTQYF. In DNA, the CDR3 is TGTGCCAGCAGCTCCCATCGACTCAGCACAGATACGCAGTATTTT.

This clone occurred a few times. V is TRBV27 and J is TRBJ1-5; D not resolved. In germline, CDR1 is MNHEY, CDR2 SMNVEV (reference sequence). With 1 base removed from V and 1 base from J, the gap between germline ends came to 20 bases. This CDR3 is 19 amino acids long. CDR3 in amino acids: CASSLFSRVGRGSNQPQHF. CDR3 coding DNA: TGTGCCAGCAGTTTATTTAGTCGGGTCGGCCGCGGGAGCAATCAGCCCCAGCATTTT.

This clone appeared a single time. This chain connects TRBV30 to TRBJ2-1; maybe TRBD1 (5 bases). Germline-derived CDR1 and CDR2 are GTSNPN and SVGIG (reference sequence). Deletions cut 3 bases from V and 9 bases from J, with 9 bases between. The CDR3 extends over 11 amino acids. CDR3 nucleotides: TGTGCCTGGAGCCAGGGTCTTGAGCAGTTCTTC. Its protein product is CAWSQGLEQFF.

A single count supports this clone. The V gene is TRBV2, the J gene TRBJ1-5; maybe TRBD1 (6 bases). This CDR3 spans 14 amino acids. From germline, CDR1 is SNHLY and CDR2 FYNNEI. V was shortened by 4 bases and J by 3 bases, with 10 bases between the two germline ends. CDR3 in amino acids: CASSVGQNNQPQHF. In nucleotides, the CDR3 is TGTGCCAGCAGTGTCGGACAGAACAATCAGCCCCAGCATTTT.

For the CDR3, the DNA is TGTGCCAGTAGTTCACAGGGGGCGAACACCGGGGAGCTGTTTTTT. It specifies CASSSQGANTGELFF. This chain connects TRBV19 to TRBJ2-2; 8 nucleotides line up with TRBD1. With V trimmed by 5 bases and J by 0 bases, 2 bases remained unmatched. The germline gives CDR1 LNHDA, CDR2 SQIVND (reference sequence). This CDR3 region has 15 residues.